The 22 T cell receptor beta chains below all came from one sample that was sequenced in a study of cytomegalovirus exposure and HLA in healthy donors (dated by TCRdb to about 2017). Library preparation used the immunoSEQ multiplex PCR assay. For the multiplex PCR, a mixture combining 60 forward primers for TCR Vbeta segments and 13 reverse primers for TCR Jbeta segments was used. TCRdb's version of the immuneACCESS table is confined to in-frame rearrangements and falls short of the full clone set. An unresolved V gene accounts for under half of the shortfall where checked; the remainder is of unknown origin. Present in this sample are about 180,000 clones, 75% to 85% of which were seen just once. The top ten constitute roughly 2.5% of the sample. What was sequenced was PBMCs. These receptors were taken from a woman aged 30 to 39 in good health and CMV-seropositive.

The chain employs TRBV2 and TRBJ2-7; D is ambiguous. The CDR3 has 12 amino acids. Germline CDR1 and CDR2: SNHLY and FYNNEI. V lost 2 bases and J 3 bases, leaving 5 bases between the germline ends. The CDR3 DNA sequence: TGTGCCAGCAGTGAAATAAACTACGAGCAGTACTTC. It codes for CASSEINYEQYF.

V gene TRBV11-2 combines with J gene TRBJ1-2; D is unclear. Trimming cost V 0 bases and J 4 bases, with 9 bases left between them. Germline V gene lookup returns CDR1 SGHAT and CDR2 FQNNGV. The CDR3 sequence is 14 residues long. DNA of the CDR3: TGTGCCAGCAGCTTAGAGGGCGTCGGCTATGGCTACACCTTC. Its translation: CASSLEGVGYGYTF.

This clone has more than one count but fewer than ten. This chain connects TRBV9 to TRBJ2-1; TRBD2 is a possible D gene (7 bases). The germline V gene encodes CDR1 SGDLS and CDR2 YYNGEE. V was pared by 4 bases and J by 2 bases, with 16 bases between. This CDR3 region has 16 residues. CDR3 loop: CASSPTPGGAYNEQFF. CDR3 nucleotide sequence: TGTGCCAGCAGCCCCACCCCGGGGGGCGCCTACAATGAGCAGTTCTTC.

The V and J genes are TRBV27 and TRBJ1-2; 7 nucleotides agree with TRBD1. Germline V gives CDR1 MNHEY, CDR2 SMNVEV (reference sequence). V lost 10 bases and J lost 6; bases outside the gene matches: 8. The CDR3 runs 12 residues. The DNA for the CDR3 is TGTGCCACCCGAGGGGGCCCGCATGGCTACACCTTC. It yields the protein CATRGGPHGYTF.

The chain recombines TRBV11-3 with TRBJ2-7; perhaps TRBD2 as D (5 bases). V lost 3 bases, J lost 0 bases, and 12 bases lay in between. The CDR3 is 15 amino acids. CDR1 is SGHNT and CDR2 is YENEEA in the germline V gene. CDR3 amino acids: CASSLGAGLSYEQYF. The CDR3 nucleotides read TGTGCCAGCAGCTTGGGAGCAGGCCTCTCCTACGAGCAGTACTTC.

This clone occurred a few times. J is TRBJ1-1 and V is TRBV6-1, with TRBD1 identical over 11 bases. V was pared by 4 bases and J by 1 base, with 5 bases of the junction left unmatched. This CDR3 has 16 residues. In germline, CDR1 is MNHNS, CDR2 SASEGT. CDR3 nucleotide sequence: TGTGCCAGCAGTGCCCGGACAGGGGGCAGGAACACTGAAGCTTTCTTT. Its protein is CASSARTGGRNTEAFF.

This clone occurred once. The rearrangement links TRBV5-1 to TRBJ2-5, with unresolved D. The V gene's germline CDR1 is SGHRS and CDR2 YFSETQ. This CDR3 has 13 residues. V was trimmed by 0 bases and J by 1 base, leaving 4 bases between them. In nucleotides, the CDR3 is TGCGCCAGCAGCTTGGTCAGCCAAGAGACCCAGTACTTC. Residues: CASSLVSQETQYF.

This clone has a handful of counts. V usage is TRBV4-1 and J usage is TRBJ2-1; maybe TRBD1 (6 bases). Between the trimmed V and J ends, which lost 1 base and 4 bases, there was a span of 17 bases. The CDR3 has 17 residues. The germline gives CDR1 MGHRA, CDR2 YSYEKL. The CDR3 here is CASSQVEAGGAYNEQFF. In nucleotides, the CDR3 is TGCGCCAGCAGCCAAGTGGAGGCTGGGGGCGCGTACAATGAGCAGTTCTTC.

V is TRBV29-1 and J is TRBJ2-5; 9 bases are a match to TRBD1. The J call is in doubt because the DNA end fits TRBJ2-7 better. Looked up from germline, CDR1 is SQVTM and CDR2 is ANQGSEA. CDR3 length: 12 amino acids. Here the CDR3 reads CSVGQGGYEQYF. The CDR3 region has the DNA TGCAGCGTTGGACAGGGGGGCTACGAGCAGTACTTC.

In this sample, this clone turned up once. The chain is built from TRBV9 and TRBJ2-7, with 9 bases that match TRBD1. The trim removed 2 bases at V and 5 bases at J, leaving 5 bases unmatched. The V gene's germline CDR1 is SGDLS and CDR2 YYNGEE. This CDR3 comprises 14 residues. CDR3 nucleotides: TGTGCCAGCAGCGTGTCGGACAGGGGTAACGAGCAGTACTTC. This encodes CASSVSDRGNEQYF.

This chain joins TRBV13 and TRBJ2-2; D not certain. This CDR3 spans 16 amino acids. Germline V CDR1 and CDR2: PRHDT, FYEKMQ (reference sequence). The V and J ends lost 2 bases and 1 base respectively, with 11 bases between them. CDR3 in DNA: TGTGCCAGCAGCTTATTAGAGACTGGGAACACCGGGGAGCTGTTTTTT. Protein product: CASSLLETGNTGELFF.

The gene calls are TRBV7-9 and TRBJ1-5, with 7 positions matching TRBD1. Trimming cost V 5 bases and J 4 bases; bases outside gene matches: 8. The CDR3 has 15 residues. Germline loops: CDR1 SEHNR, CDR2 FQNEAQ (reference sequence). The CDR3 DNA follows: TGTGCCAGCAGCAACGGGGGACAGCTAAATCAGCCCCAGCATTTT. Translation gives CASSNGGQLNQPQHF. The full variable domain, rest sourced from reference TRBV7-9 and TRBJ1-5, is DTGVSQNPRHKITKRGQNVTFRCDPISEHNRLYWYRQTLGQGPEFLTYFQNEAQLEKSRLLSDRFSAERPKGSFSTLEIQRTEQGDSAMYLCASSNGGQLNQPQHFGDGTRLSIL.

V is TRBV19 and J is TRBJ1-2; perhaps TRBD1 as D (6 bases). This CDR3 contains 16 residues. V was trimmed by 1 base and J by 1 base, leaving 13 bases between them. Germline V gene data show CDR1 as LNHDA and CDR2 as SQIVND (reference sequence). The CDR3 loop reads CASSIGRQAVNYGYTF. The CDR3 DNA reads as TGTGCCAGTAGTATAGGAAGACAGGCGGTTAACTATGGCTACACCTTC.

With respect to this clone: One end of the junction does not line up with germline, which may come from a read error. The chain links TRBV19 to TRBJ2-6; D is possibly TRBD2 (5 bases). The CDR3 sequence is 12 residues long. CDR1 LNHDA and CDR2 SQIVND come from the germline V gene (reference sequence). In DNA, the CDR3 is TGTGCCAGTGGAGGATCCGGCCCGGGCAATTTTTTC. Amino acid sequence: CASGGSGPGNFF.

V is TRBV4-3 and J is TRBJ2-1; D may be TRBD2 (7 bases). The germline V and J ends were trimmed by 0 bases and 4 bases, with 13 bases remaining between them. Per germline, CDR1 LGHNA and CDR2 YSLEER. The CDR3 spans 16 residues. As DNA, the CDR3 is TGCGCCAGCAGCCAAGATAGGAGGGGGGGATACAATGAGCAGTTCTTC. Translated, it gives CASSQDRRGGYNEQFF.

The genes are TRBV7-3 and TRBJ2-3; tentatively, D is TRBD2 (6 bases). The CDR3 runs 13 residues. Trimming left V 2 bases short and J 6 bases short, with 9 bases between. CDR1 is SGHTA, CDR2 FQGTGA, per germline. The CDR3 coding sequence is TGTGCCAGCAGCTTAGGGGAGGAGGATACGCAGTATTTT. It is translated as CASSLGEEDTQYF.

The chain recombines TRBV6-5 with TRBJ2-3; weak D call: TRBD1 (6 bases). This CDR3 has 14 amino acids. Germline-derived CDR1 and CDR2 are MNHEY and SVGAGI. V lost 6 bases and J 3 bases, leaving 13 bases between the germline ends. The DNA for the CDR3 is TGTGCCAGCAGCCAGGGGTTGGGGACAGATACGCAGTATTTT. As protein: CASSQGLGTDTQYF.

This clone was seen only once. Sequence at one end of the junction differs from germline and may be a read error. The CDR3 nucleotides read TGTGCCAGCAGCTCGGGGACAGGGGTGAACAGTCAGTACTTC. Amino acids: CASSSGTGVNSQYF. The chain recombines TRBV7-9 with TRBJ2-4, with 10 positions matching TRBD1. Germline V gene data show CDR1 as SEHNR and CDR2 as FQNEAQ (reference sequence). The CDR3 covers 14 residues. Looking up the rest from reference TRBV7-9 and TRBJ2-4 gives the full variable domain: DTGVSQNPRHKITKRGQNVTFRCDPISEHNRLYWYRQTLGQGPEFLTYFQNEAQLEKSRLLSDRFSAERPKGSFSTLEIQRTEQGDSAMYLCASSSGTGVNSQYFGAGTRLSVL.

This chain links TRBV28 with TRBJ2-2, with 8 bases matching TRBD1. In germline, CDR1 is MDHEN, CDR2 SYDVKM. J gave up 7 bases and V 5 bases, and 15 bases lay outside the gene matches. The CDR3 spans 17 residues. CDR3: CASSPGGDRDIIGELFF. The CDR3 coding sequence is TGTGCCAGCAGTCCAGGGGGCGACAGGGATATCATCGGGGAGCTGTTTTTT.

The rearrangement links TRBV2 to TRBJ2-3, with 8 bases fitting TRBD2. The CDR3 totals 15 residues. Unmatched junction bases numbered 10, after V lost 9 bases and J lost 2 bases. In germline, CDR1 is SNHLY, CDR2 FYNNEI. CDR3 residues: CASALAGSYTDTQYF. The DNA for the CDR3 is TGTGCCAGTGCTTTAGCGGGGTCATACACAGATACGCAGTATTTT.

The rearrangement joins TRBV5-5 to TRBJ1-5; no definite D call. The CDR3 has 14 residues. Germline CDR1 is SGHKS and CDR2 is YYEKEE (reference sequence). V lost 0 bases and J lost 7, with 11 bases in between. The CDR3 DNA sequence: TGTGCCAGCAGCTTGGTCGAGGTCATACAGCCCCAGCATTTT. It codes for CASSLVEVIQPQHF.

This chain links TRBV4-1 with TRBJ1-5; 7 positions agree with TRBD1. The CDR3 runs 16 residues. Looked up from germline, CDR1 is MGHRA and CDR2 is YSYEKL. Unmatched junction bases numbered 7, after V lost 1 base and J lost 4 bases. CDR3: CASSQVLAGGNQPQHF. The CDR3 region has the DNA TGCGCCAGCAGCCAAGTTCTGGCAGGGGGGAATCAGCCCCAGCATTTT.